Below are 26 T cell receptor beta chains sequenced from a single sample in a study of glioma-infiltrating T cells. Using RNA template, CDR3s of TCR alpha and beta were amplified with iRepertoire arm-PCR. Each CDR3 protein gets one entry after TCRdb re-called the multiplex PCR reads with MiXCR. This table has around 120,000 distinct CDR3 sequences, more than 20% appearing once. The material sequenced was glioma tissue, nonneoplastic brain tissue, or PBMCs (not recorded which). Receptor source: a human donor with low-grade glioma or glioblastoma, undergoing nonglioma brain surgery, or in good health (not recorded which).

A remark on this clonotype: A much larger clone differs from this one at a single base, so this may be a read error. J is TRBJ2-3 and V is TRBV10-3; no clear D gene. CDR3 length: 14 amino acids. Per germline, CDR1 ENHRY and CDR2 SYGVKD. V was trimmed by 2 bases and J by 4 bases, leaving 10 bases between them. The CDR3 is CAISERADADTQYF. The DNA of the CDR3 is TGTGCCATCAGTGAGCGGGCGGACGCAGATACGCAGTATTTT.

The CDR3 DNA reads as TGTGCCAGCAGGGGGACTAGCGGGGGACCGGACCCCTTTCGAACAGATACGCAGTATTTT. As protein: CASRGTSGGPDPFRTDTQYF. The rearrangement joins TRBV12-3 or TRBV12-4 to TRBJ2-3, with 14 bases matching TRBD2. This CDR3 is built from 20 residues. Unmatched junction bases numbered 17, after V lost 6 bases and J lost 3 bases.

This clonotype has more than one count but fewer than ten. This chain connects TRBV5-1 to TRBJ1-1; TRBD1 aligns across 10 bases. Germline V CDR1 and CDR2: SGHRS, YFSETQ. This CDR3 is built from 14 residues. Trimming at V came to 4 bases and at J to 4 bases, leaving 4 bases not matched to a gene. CDR3 loop: CASSVTGGITEAFF. The CDR3 DNA reads as TGCGCCAGCAGCGTGACAGGGGGCATCACTGAAGCTTTCTTT. Drawing the rest from reference TRBV5-1 and TRBJ1-1, the complete variable domain is KAGVTQTPRYLIKTRGQQVTLSCSPISGHRSVSWYQQTPGQGLQFLFEYFSETQRNKGNFPGRFSGRQFSNSRSEMNVSTLELGDSALYLCASSVTGGITEAFFGQGTRLTVV.

The chain is built from TRBV7-2 and TRBJ2-7; 10 bases agree with TRBD2. V trimming: 1 base; J trimming: 0 bases; junction bases outside the gene matches: 6. The CDR3 covers 17 residues. CDR1 is SGHTA, CDR2 FQGNSA, per germline. The CDR3 nucleotides read TGTGCCAGCAGCTTAGGAGGGGAGCGGGGGGGCTCCTACGAGCAGTACGTC. This translates into CASSLGGERGGSYEQYV.

This clonotype has a count of ten or more. The genes are TRBV6-1 and TRBJ2-1, with TRBD1 matching 8 bases. This CDR3 has 14 amino acids. V was pared by 4 bases and J by 5 bases, with 4 bases of the junction left unmatched. Germline values: CDR1 MNHNS, CDR2 SASEGT. CDR3 DNA: TGTGCCAGCAGTGGACAGGGGCACGACAATGAGCAGTTCTTC. Translating it yields CASSGQGHDNEQFF.

The chain joins TRBV7-6 to TRBJ1-6; 7 nucleotides match TRBD1. The ends lost 8 bases at V and 9 bases at J; junction bases unmatched: 13. Germline assignment: CDR1 SGHVS and CDR2 FNYEAQ. CDR3 length: 15 residues. The CDR3 DNA reads TGTGCCAGCGGCTACGACAGGGTAACAGTTTCACCCCTCCACTTT. Its translation is CASGYDRVTVSPLHF.

The chain employs TRBV28 and TRBJ1-5, with D maybe TRBD1 (5 bases). The CDR3 is made up of 14 amino acids. Germline assignment: CDR1 MDHEN and CDR2 SYDVKM. V gave up 6 bases and J gave up 4 bases, with 13 bases separating them. The CDR3 reads CASSRDCRNQPQHF. The CDR3 nucleotides are TGTGCCAGCAGCCGGGACTGTAGGAATCAGCCCCAGCATTTT.

This clonotype was observed many times. V gene TRBV15 combines with J gene TRBJ2-5; either TRBD1 or TRBD2 may supply D (5 bases each). CDR3 length: 14 residues. Germline V gives CDR1 LNHNV, CDR2 YYDKDF (reference sequence). Trimming took 0 bases from V and 7 from J, leaving 12 bases between them. The CDR3: CATSRDRGVVTQYF. In DNA form, the CDR3 reads TGTGCCACCAGCAGAGATAGAGGGGTGGTGACCCAGTACTTC.

This clonotype was observed at least ten times. The chain uses TRBV7-2 and TRBJ2-3, with 7 positions matching TRBD1. Losses at the gene ends were 4 bases for V and 5 bases for J; bases not matched to a gene: 12. CDR3 size: 16 residues. Per the germline V gene, CDR1 is SGHTA and CDR2 is FQGNSA. The CDR3 protein is CASSSGGGLSRDTQYF. In DNA form, the CDR3 reads TGTGCCAGCAGCTCAGGGGGTGGACTCTCCCGAGATACGCAGTATTTT.

This clonotype was recorded many times. The chain combines TRBV20-1 with TRBJ2-5; D tentatively reads TRBD1 or TRBD2 (5 bases each). V dropped 6 bases and J dropped 0 bases, with 17 bases sitting between them. The CDR3 length is 15 residues. Germline V CDR1 and CDR2: DFQATT, SNEGSKA (reference sequence). CDR3 residues: CSAQRGTAYQETQYF. Written as DNA, the CDR3 is TGCAGTGCCCAGAGGGGTACTGCGTACCAAGAGACCCAGTACTTC.

As to this clonotype: The junction does not match germline at one end; this may be a read error. V usage is TRBV20-1 and J usage is TRBJ1-5, with D maybe TRBD1 (5 bases). The CDR3 has 12 amino acids. Germline CDR1 DFQATT, CDR2 SNEGSKA (reference sequence). CDR3 residues: CSANQGNQHQHF. CDR3 nucleotide sequence: TGCAGTGCTAATCAGGGCAATCAGCACCAGCATTTT.

This clonotype has at least ten counts. The chain has TRBV20-1 and TRBJ1-5; D perhaps matches TRBD1 (5 bases). This CDR3 spans 15 amino acids. Germline V lookup: CDR1 DFQATT, CDR2 SNEGSKA (reference sequence). The ends were cut back, 4 bases at V and 0 bases at J, with 13 bases in the middle. CDR3 amino acids: CSAIPSGDSNQPQHF. Here the CDR3 DNA reads TGCAGTGCTATTCCGTCGGGGGATAGCAATCAGCCCCAGCATTTT.

As regards this clonotype: At one of its ends the junction is not consistent with the germline gene, which may arise from a read error. The chain carries TRBV7-7 and TRBJ2-5, with D unresolved. CDR3 length equals 11 residues. The germline V gene has CDR1 SSHAT and CDR2 FNYEAQ (reference sequence). DNA of the CDR3: TGTGCTAGCAGCACCCAAGGTGCCCAGTACTTC. Its translation: CASSTQGAQYF.

The chain combines TRBV3-1 with TRBJ2-5; D unclear. Trimming cost V 4 bases and J 1 base, with 13 bases left between them. CDR3 length equals 15 residues. The V gene's germline CDR1 is LGHDT and CDR2 YNNKEL (reference sequence). This chain's CDR3 is CASSRLTPTQETQYF. In DNA, the CDR3 is TGTGCCAGCAGCCGTCTTACCCCCACCCAAGAGACCCAGTACTTC.

This clonotype was counted many times. The chain employs TRBV20-1 and TRBJ2-5; D is ambiguous. Germline CDR1 reads DFQATT; CDR2 reads SNEGSKA (reference sequence). V was cut by 7 bases and J by 1 base, with 10 bases left in between. The CDR3 runs 12 residues. This CDR3 is CSEAPSQETQYF. The CDR3 nucleotides read TGCAGTGAGGCTCCATCCCAAGAGACCCAGTACTTC.

CDR3 amino acids: CSARDVQGERGDEQFF. CDR3 nucleotide sequence: TGCAGTGCTAGAGATGTGCAGGGGGAACGGGGGGATGAGCAGTTCTTC. The chain has TRBV20-1 and TRBJ2-1; the D call may be TRBD1 or TRBD2 (7 bases each). The V and J ends lost 0 bases and 8 bases respectively, with 20 bases between them. The germline V gene has CDR1 DFQATT and CDR2 SNEGSKA (reference sequence). This CDR3 is built from 16 residues.

The chain uses TRBV11-3 and TRBJ1-1, with TRBD1 matching over 9 bases. With 5 bases clipped from V and 0 bases from J, the junction kept 4 bases outside the gene matches. There are 15 residues in the CDR3. Germline values: CDR1 SGHNT, CDR2 YENEEA. The CDR3 reads CASSQRDRVNTEAFF. CDR3 DNA: TGTGCCAGCAGCCAAAGGGACAGGGTGAACACTGAAGCTTTCTTT.

This clonotype was observed a handful of times. This chain connects TRBV20-1 to TRBJ2-1; 10 bases align to TRBD2. Per germline, CDR1 DFQATT and CDR2 SNEGSKA (reference sequence). V gave up 3 bases and J gave up 7 bases; unmatched junction bases: 9. The CDR3 contains 15 residues. The CDR3 DNA sequence: TGCAGTGCTAGGCAACTAGCGGGGTTCGAAAATGAGCAGTTCTTC. Protein: CSARQLAGFENEQFF.

V usage is TRBV20-1 and J usage is TRBJ1-5; weak D call: TRBD1 (6 bases). V was trimmed by 4 bases and J by 0 bases, leaving 10 bases between them. The CDR3 totals 14 residues. Germline CDR1 and CDR2: DFQATT and SNEGSKA (reference sequence). The CDR3 coding sequence is TGCAGTGCTAAAGACAGGTATAGCAATCAGCCCCAGCATTTT. Translating it yields CSAKDRYSNQPQHF.

In its sample, this clonotype was seen a few times. This chain uses TRBV3-1 with TRBJ2-4; TRBD1 is a possible D gene (5 bases). V was trimmed by 9 bases and J by 0 bases, leaving 6 bases between them. Germline lookup yields CDR1 LGHDT and CDR2 YNNKEL (reference sequence). The CDR3 totals 12 residues. Here the CDR3 DNA reads TGTGCCAGTAGGGGAGCCAAAAACATTCAGTACTTC. Translating it yields CASRGAKNIQYF.

In its sample, this clonotype was seen many times. The chain carries TRBV28 and TRBJ1-2; weak D call: TRBD1 (5 bases). The CDR3 sequence is 14 residues long. Germline V lookup: CDR1 MDHEN, CDR2 SYDVKM. V was cut by 1 base and J by 3 bases, with 9 bases left in between. The CDR3 DNA reads TGTGCCAGCAGTTTATCGGGGGGAGACTATGGCTACACCTTC. This codes for CASSLSGGDYGYTF.

This clonotype showed up many times. The CDR3 nucleotides are TGTGCCAGCACCCCCGTCGGCGGGGACACTGAAGCTTTCTTT. Amino acid sequence: CASTPVGGDTEAFF. This chain connects TRBV27 to TRBJ1-1; D is undetermined. Germline V gene data show CDR1 as MNHEY and CDR2 as SMNVEV (reference sequence). V lost 7 bases, J lost 3 bases, and 15 bases lay in between. The CDR3 has 14 residues.

In this sample, this clonotype turned up many times. The chain links TRBV20-1 to TRBJ2-1; D is unclear. CDR3 length: 12 amino acids. Germline V lookup: CDR1 DFQATT, CDR2 SNEGSKA (reference sequence). Trimming shortened V by 2 bases and J by 5 bases, and 7 bases separated the two germline ends. CDR3 residues: CSARSPNNEQFF. CDR3 nucleotides: TGCAGTGCTAGAAGTCCAAACAATGAGCAGTTCTTC.

This clonotype was observed a handful of times. The chain carries TRBV2 and TRBJ1-1; possibly TRBD1 for D (5 bases). Germline CDR1 is SNHLY and CDR2 is FYNNEI. V was cut by 3 bases and J by 4 bases, with 12 bases left in between. CDR3 length: 14 amino acids. This CDR3 reads CASSERAGSTEAFF. The CDR3 DNA reads as TGTGCCAGCAGTGAGAGGGCAGGGTCCACTGAAGCTTTCTTT.

CDR3 in DNA: TGTGCCAGCAGTTCTGAAGACTGGCAGGATACGCAGTATTTT. Its translation is CASSSEDWQDTQYF. The chain recombines TRBV6-1 with TRBJ2-3; D not certain. The germline V gene has CDR1 MNHNS and CDR2 SASEGT. The CDR3 runs to 14 residues. V lost 5 bases and J lost 6, with 15 bases in between.

This clonotype has more than one count but fewer than ten. The chain employs TRBV20-1 and TRBJ1-6; TRBD1 is a possible D gene (6 bases). Trimming stripped 5 bases from V and 1 base from J, with 15 bases between. The CDR3 has 16 residues. Germline V gene lookup returns CDR1 DFQATT and CDR2 SNEGSKA (reference sequence). As DNA, the CDR3 is TGCAGTGCTCGAAGGACAGTTTCTTCCTATAATTCACCCCTCCACTTT. This gives the protein CSARRTVSSYNSPLHF.